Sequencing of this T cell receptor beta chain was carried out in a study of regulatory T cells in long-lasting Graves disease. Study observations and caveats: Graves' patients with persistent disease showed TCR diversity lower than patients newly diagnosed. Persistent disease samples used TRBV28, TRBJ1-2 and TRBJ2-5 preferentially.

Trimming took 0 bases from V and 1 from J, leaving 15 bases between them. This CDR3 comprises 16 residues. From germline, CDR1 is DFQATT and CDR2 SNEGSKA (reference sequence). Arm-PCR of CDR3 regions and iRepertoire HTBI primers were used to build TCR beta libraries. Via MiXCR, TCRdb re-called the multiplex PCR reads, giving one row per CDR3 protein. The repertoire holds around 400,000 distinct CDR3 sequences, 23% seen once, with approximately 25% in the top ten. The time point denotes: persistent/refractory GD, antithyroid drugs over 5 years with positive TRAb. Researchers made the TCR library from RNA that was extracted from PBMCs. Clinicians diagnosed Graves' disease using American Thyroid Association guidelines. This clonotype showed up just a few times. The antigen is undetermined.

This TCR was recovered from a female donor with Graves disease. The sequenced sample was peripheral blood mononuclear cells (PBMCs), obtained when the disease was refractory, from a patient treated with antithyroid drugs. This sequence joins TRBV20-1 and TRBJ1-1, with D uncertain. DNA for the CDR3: TGCAGTGCTAGAGATAGATTAAGAAGAGAGAACACTGAAGCTTTCTTT. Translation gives CSARDRLRRENTEAFF.